This TCR beta chain was recorded in a study of T-cell reconstitution after alpha-beta-depleted transplantation in children (TCRdb year 2016). About the full investigation: Using TCR repertoire profiling, the study quantitatively followed how T-cell immune reconstitution unfolded in children after TCRalphabeta/CD19-depleted allogeneic hematopoietic cell transplantation.

Libraries came from PCR. Sequencing instrument: Illumina HiSeq 2500. Molecular barcoding was employed in the preparation of TCR libraries, with unique molecular identifiers being used to normalize TCRbeta repertoire quantification. TCRdb trimmed public reads at Q25 via fastp, called clones via MiXCR and kept in-frame beta chains. Every CDR3 protein is listed once, alongside the most common genes and DNA of its rows. This sample comprises around 500,000 distinct CDR3 sequences, approximately 12% of them detected only once. The top ten clones comprise about 5% of the sample. Germline trimming amounts to 3 bases on V and 0 bases on J, with 5 as the count of junction bases outside the gene matches. The CDR3 sequence holds 17 residues, the cysteine and phenylalanine included. Only the CDR3 region is kept as DNA, spanning 51 bases read in frame from base 1. Regarding this clonotype: No cognate antigen has been identified for it. No much larger clone exists at a distance of one base, and base qualities are not known.

The rearranged chain carries TRBV12-3 or TRBV12-4 and TRBJ2-3, with TRBD2 identical over 11 junction bases. The sequence derives from a human donor who donated a stem cell graft to a child with combined immunodeficiency. This material consisted of PBMCs from the stem cell graft donor, taken from the stem cell graft. The bases are TGTGCCAGCAGTTTCGGGAGACTAGCGGGGAGCACAGATACGCAGTATTTT. Its translation is CASSFGRLAGSTDTQYF.